The sequence of this T cell receptor beta chain was determined in a study of technical replicates of blood from four donors. Germline CDR1 is SEHNR and CDR2 is FQNEAQ (reference sequence). This CDR3 has 17 amino acids. Trimming removed 6 bases from V and 2 bases from J; junction bases left unmatched: 6. This clone was counted at least ten times. Using immunoSEQ multiplex PCR, the repertoire was profiled, and TCRdb retains in-frame clones only, with some absent. The sample shows about 56,000 clones, about 94% of them seen only once. The chain uses TRBV7-9 and TRBJ2-2; 13 nucleotides match TRBD2. The TCR sequence derives from a human donor in good health. Some clones in this sample may be carry-over from other donors' samples. What was sequenced was PBMCs. CDR3 DNA: TGTGCCAGCAGACCCGGGACTAGCGGGATCAACACCGGGGAGCTGTTTTTT. Amino acid sequence: CASRPGTSGINTGELFF.